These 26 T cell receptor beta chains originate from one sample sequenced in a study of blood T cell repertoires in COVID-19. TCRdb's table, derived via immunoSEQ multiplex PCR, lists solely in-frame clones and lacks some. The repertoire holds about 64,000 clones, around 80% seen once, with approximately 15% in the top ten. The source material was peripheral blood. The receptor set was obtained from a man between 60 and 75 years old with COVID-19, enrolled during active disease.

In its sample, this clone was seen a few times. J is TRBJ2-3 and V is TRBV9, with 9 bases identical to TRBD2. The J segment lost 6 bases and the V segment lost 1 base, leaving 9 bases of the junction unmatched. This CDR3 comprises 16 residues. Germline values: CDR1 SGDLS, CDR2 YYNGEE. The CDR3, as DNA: TGTGCCAGCAGCGTATCCACGGGACTAGCAGCGGATACGCAGTATTTT. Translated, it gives CASSVSTGLAADTQYF. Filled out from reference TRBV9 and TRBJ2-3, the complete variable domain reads DSGVTQTPKHLITATGQRVTLRCSPRSGDLSVYWYQQSLDQGLQFLIQYYNGEERAKGNILERFSAQQFPDLHSELNLSSLELGDSALYFCASSVSTGLAADTQYFGPGTRLTVL.

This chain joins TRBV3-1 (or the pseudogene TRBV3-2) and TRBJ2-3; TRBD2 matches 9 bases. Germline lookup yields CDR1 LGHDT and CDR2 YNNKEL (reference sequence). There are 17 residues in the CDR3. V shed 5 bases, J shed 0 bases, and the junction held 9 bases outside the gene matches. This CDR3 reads CASSLRRLAASTDTQYF. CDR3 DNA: TGTGCCAGCAGCTTAAGACGACTAGCGGCGAGCACAGATACGCAGTATTTT.

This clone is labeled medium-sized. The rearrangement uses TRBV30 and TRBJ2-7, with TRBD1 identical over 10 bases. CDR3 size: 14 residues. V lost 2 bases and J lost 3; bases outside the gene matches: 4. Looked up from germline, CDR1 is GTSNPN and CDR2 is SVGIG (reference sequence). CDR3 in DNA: TGTGCCTGGAGTCGAGACAGGGGGCGCTACGAGCAGTACTTC. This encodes CAWSRDRGRYEQYF.

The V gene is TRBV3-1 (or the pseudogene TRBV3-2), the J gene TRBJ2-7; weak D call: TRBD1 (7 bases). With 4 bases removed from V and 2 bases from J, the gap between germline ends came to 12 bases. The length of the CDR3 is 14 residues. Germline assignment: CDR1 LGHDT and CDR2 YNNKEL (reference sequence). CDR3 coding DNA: TGTGCCAGCAGCCGGGGGGACAGTCCCTACGAGCAGTACTTC. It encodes CASSRGDSPYEQYF.

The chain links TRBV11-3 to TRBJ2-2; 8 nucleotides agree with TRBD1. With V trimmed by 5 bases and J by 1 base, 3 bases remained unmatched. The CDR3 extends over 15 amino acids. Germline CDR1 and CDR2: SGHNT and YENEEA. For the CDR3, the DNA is TGTGCCAGCAGCGCACAGGGGGGGAACACCGGGGAGCTGTTTTTT. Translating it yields CASSAQGGNTGELFF.

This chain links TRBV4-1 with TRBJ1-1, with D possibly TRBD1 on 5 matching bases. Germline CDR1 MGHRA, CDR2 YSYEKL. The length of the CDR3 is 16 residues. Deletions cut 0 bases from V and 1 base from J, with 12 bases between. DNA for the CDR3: TGCGCCAGCAGCCAAGATTGGGGCAGGGCGAACACTGAAGCTTTCTTT. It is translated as CASSQDWGRANTEAFF.

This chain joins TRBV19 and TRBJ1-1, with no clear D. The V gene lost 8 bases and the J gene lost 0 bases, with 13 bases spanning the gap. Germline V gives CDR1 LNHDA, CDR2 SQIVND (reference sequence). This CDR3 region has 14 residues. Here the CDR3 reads CASSGGPMNTEAFF. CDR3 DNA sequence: TGTGCCAGTTCCGGTGGGCCTATGAACACTGAAGCTTTCTTT.

The CDR3 coding sequence is TGTGCCAGCAGCTCGGGGGCTAGCGGGATTTACGAGCAGTACTTC. This sequence encodes CASSSGASGIYEQYF. This chain connects TRBV11-2 to TRBJ2-7; TRBD2 matches at 9 bases. From germline, CDR1 is SGHAT and CDR2 FQNNGV. With 4 bases clipped from V and 4 bases from J, the junction kept 8 bases outside the gene matches. This CDR3 has 15 residues.

Here the CDR3 DNA reads TGTGCCAGCAGCCCCGACTTGCAGGGGTTGGATACGCAGTATTTT. It encodes CASSPDLQGLDTQYF. V is TRBV5-4 and J is TRBJ2-3; weak D call: TRBD1 (6 bases). V gave up 4 bases and J gave up 6 bases, with 18 bases separating them. Germline V gene sequence: CDR1 SGHNT, CDR2 YYREEE (reference sequence). CDR3 length: 15 amino acids.

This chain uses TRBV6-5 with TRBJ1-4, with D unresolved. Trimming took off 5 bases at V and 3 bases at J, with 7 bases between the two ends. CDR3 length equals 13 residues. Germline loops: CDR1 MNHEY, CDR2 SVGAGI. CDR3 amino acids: CASSTRSNEKLFF. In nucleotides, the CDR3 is TGTGCCAGCAGTACGCGGTCTAATGAAAAACTGTTTTTT.

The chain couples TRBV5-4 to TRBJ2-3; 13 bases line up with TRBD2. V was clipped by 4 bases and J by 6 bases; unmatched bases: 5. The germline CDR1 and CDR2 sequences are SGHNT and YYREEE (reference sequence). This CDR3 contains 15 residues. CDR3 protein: CASSTRTSGSDTQYF. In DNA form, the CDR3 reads TGTGCCAGCAGCACCCGGACTAGCGGGAGCGATACGCAGTATTTT.

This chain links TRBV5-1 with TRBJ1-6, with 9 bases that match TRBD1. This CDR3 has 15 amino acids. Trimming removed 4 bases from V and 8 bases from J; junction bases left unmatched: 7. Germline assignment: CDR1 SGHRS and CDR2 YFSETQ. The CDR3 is CASSSPGQGDSPLHF. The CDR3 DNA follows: TGCGCCAGCAGCAGTCCGGGACAGGGTGATTCACCCCTCCACTTT.

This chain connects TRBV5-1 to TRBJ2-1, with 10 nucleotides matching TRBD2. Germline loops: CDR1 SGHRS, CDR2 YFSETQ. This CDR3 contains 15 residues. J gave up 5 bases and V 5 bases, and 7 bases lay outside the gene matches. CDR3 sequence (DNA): TGCGCCAGCAGTACAGCGGGAGGGCTGGACAATGAGCAGTTCTTC. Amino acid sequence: CASSTAGGLDNEQFF.

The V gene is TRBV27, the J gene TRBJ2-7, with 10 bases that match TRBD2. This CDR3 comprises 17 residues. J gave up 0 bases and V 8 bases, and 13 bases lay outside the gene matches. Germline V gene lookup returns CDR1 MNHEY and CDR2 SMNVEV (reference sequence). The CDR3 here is CASARRSLAGDSYEQYF. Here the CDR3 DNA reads TGTGCCAGCGCCCGAAGGAGCCTAGCGGGGGACTCCTACGAGCAGTACTTC.

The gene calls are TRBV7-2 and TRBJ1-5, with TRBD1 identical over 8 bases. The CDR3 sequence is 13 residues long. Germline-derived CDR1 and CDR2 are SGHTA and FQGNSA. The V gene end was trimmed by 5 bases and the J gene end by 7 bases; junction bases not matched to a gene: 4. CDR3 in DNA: TGTGCCAGCAGCCTTACAGGGGGGCAGCCCCAGCATTTT. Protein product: CASSLTGGQPQHF.

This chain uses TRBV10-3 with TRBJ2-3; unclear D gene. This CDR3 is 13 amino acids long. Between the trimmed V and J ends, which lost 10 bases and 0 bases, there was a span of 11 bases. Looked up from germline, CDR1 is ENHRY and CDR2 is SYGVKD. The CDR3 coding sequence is TGTGCCACCCACCAGGTTAGCACAGATACGCAGTATTTT. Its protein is CATHQVSTDTQYF.

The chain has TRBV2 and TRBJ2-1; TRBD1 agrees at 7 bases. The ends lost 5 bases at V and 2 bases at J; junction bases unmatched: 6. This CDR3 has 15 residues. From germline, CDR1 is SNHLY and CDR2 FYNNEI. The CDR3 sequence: CASSTGTETYNEQFF. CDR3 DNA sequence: TGTGCCAGCAGTACCGGGACAGAAACCTACAATGAGCAGTTCTTC.

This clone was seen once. In DNA, the CDR3 is TGTGCCAGCAGCTTATTGCAGGGGGCGCCTGGCTACACCTTC. Its translation: CASSLLQGAPGYTF. The V gene is TRBV7-9, the J gene TRBJ1-2, with 8 bases that match TRBD1. CDR3 length equals 14 residues. Germline V CDR1 and CDR2: SEHNR, FQNEAQ (reference sequence). V lost 2 bases and J lost 7; bases outside the gene matches: 6.

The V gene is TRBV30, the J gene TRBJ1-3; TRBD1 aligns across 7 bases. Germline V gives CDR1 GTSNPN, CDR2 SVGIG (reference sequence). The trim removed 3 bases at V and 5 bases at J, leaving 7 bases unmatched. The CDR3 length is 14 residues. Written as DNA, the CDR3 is TGTGCCTGGAGAAGGCAGGGGGTGAGAAACACCATATATTTT. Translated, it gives CAWRRQGVRNTIYF.

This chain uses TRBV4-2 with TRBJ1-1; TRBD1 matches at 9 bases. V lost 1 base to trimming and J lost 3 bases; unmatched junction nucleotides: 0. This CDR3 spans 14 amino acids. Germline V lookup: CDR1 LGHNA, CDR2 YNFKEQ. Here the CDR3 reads CASSQGQGDTEAFF. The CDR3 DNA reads TGTGCCAGCAGCCAAGGACAGGGGGACACTGAAGCTTTCTTT.

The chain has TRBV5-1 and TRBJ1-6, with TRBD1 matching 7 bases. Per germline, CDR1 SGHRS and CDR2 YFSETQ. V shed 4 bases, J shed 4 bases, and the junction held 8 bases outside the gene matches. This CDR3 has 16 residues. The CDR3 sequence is CASSDPPGQYNSPLHF. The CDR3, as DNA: TGCGCCAGCAGCGACCCGCCGGGACAGTATAATTCACCCCTCCACTTT.

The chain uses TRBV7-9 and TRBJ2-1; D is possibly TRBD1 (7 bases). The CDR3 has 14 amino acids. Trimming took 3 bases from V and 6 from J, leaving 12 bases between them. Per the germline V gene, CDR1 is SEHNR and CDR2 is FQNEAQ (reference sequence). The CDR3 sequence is CASSFRQGGNEQFF. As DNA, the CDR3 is TGTGCCAGCAGCTTCCGCCAGGGGGGCAATGAGCAGTTCTTC.

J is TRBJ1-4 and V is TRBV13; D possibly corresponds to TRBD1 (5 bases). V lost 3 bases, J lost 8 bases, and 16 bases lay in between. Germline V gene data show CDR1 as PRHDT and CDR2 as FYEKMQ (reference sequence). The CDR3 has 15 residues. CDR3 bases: TGTGCCAGCAGCTTTAATGTCGGGGGATCGGAAAAACTGTTTTTT. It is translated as CASSFNVGGSEKLFF.

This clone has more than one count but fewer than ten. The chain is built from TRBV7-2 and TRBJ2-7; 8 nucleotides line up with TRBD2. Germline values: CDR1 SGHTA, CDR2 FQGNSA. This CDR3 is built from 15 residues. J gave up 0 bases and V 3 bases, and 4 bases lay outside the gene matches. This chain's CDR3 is CASSLGLGRSYEQYF. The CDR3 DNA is TGTGCCAGCAGCTTGGGACTAGGCCGCTCCTACGAGCAGTACTTC.

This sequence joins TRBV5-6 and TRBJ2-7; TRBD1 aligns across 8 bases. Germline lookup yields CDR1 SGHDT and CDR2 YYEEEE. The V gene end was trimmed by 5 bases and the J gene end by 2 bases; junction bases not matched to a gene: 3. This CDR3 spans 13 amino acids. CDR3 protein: CASRRTGTYEQYF. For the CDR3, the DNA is TGTGCCAGCAGACGGACAGGGACCTACGAGCAGTACTTC. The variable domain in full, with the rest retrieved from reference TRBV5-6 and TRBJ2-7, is DAGVTQSPTHLIKTRGQQVTLRCSPKSGHDTVSWYQQALGQGPQFIFQYYEEEERQRGNFPDRFSGHQFPNYSSELNVNALLLGDSALYLCASRRTGTYEQYFGPGTRLTVT.

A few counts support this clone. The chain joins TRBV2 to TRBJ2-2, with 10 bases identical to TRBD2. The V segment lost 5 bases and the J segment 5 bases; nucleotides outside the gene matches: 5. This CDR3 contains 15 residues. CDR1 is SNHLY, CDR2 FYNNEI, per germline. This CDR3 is CASSPLAGVTGELFF. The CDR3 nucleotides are TGTGCCAGCAGTCCCCTAGCGGGGGTGACCGGGGAGCTGTTTTTT.